This T cell receptor beta chain derives from a study of cytomegalovirus exposure and HLA in healthy donors. V lost 5 bases and J lost 6, with 8 bases in between. The germline gives CDR1 MGHDK, CDR2 SYGVNS. The length of the CDR3 is 13 residues. A multiplex PCR was run with 60 Vbeta primers and 13 Jbeta primers. Using immunoSEQ multiplex PCR, the repertoire was profiled, and TCRdb retains in-frame clones only, with some absent. Of under 200,000 clones listed, 60% to 85% are singletons. The chain uses TRBV25-1 and TRBJ1-6, with unresolved D. Sequencing was done on a sample of PBMCs. This TCR was recovered from a male donor in good health and CMV-seropositive. The CDR3 loop reads CASSREINSPLHF. CDR3 nucleotides: TGTGCCAGCAGTCGGGAGATTAATTCACCCCTCCACTTT.